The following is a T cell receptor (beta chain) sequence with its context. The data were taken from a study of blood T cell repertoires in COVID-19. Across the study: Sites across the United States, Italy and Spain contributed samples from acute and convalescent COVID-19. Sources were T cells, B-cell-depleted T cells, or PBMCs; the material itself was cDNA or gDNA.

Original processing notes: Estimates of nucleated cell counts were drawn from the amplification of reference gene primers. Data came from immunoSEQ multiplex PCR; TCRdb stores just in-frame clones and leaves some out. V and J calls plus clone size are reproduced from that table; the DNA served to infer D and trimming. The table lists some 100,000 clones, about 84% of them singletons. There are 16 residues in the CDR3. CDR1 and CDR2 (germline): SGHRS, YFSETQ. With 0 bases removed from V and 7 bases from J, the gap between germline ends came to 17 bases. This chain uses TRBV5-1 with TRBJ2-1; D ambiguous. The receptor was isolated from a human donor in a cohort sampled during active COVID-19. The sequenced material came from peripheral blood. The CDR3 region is CASSLGPRFVVNEQFF. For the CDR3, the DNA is TGCGCCAGCAGCTTGGGGCCCAGGTTTGTTGTTAATGAGCAGTTCTTC.